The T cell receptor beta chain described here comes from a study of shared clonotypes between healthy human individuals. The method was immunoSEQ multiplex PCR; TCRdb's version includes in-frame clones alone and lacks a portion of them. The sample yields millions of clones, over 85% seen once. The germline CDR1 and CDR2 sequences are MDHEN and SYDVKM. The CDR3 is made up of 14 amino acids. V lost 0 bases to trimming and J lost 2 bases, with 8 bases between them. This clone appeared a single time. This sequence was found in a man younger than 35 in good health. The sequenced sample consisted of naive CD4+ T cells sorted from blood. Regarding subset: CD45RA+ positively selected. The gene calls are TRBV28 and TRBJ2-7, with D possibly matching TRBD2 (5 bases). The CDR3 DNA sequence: TGTGCCAGCAGTTTATGGGGAGATCCCTACGAGCAGTACTTC. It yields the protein CASSLWGDPYEQYF.